The source of this TCR beta chain is a study of blood T cells in healthy people across ages. Study details: About one barcoded beta molecule per two T cells came from capture by template switching.

Ten or more counts support this clonotype. Its antigen is not identified. Study outcomes and limitations: Per million T cells, TCR beta diversity dropped roughly linearly as age increased.

Trimming left V 4 bases short and J 7 bases short, with 6 bases between. CDR1 is SGHDN, CDR2 FVKESK, per germline. This CDR3 has 11 residues. With a J-beta primer mix and a sample-barcoded 5' primer, a second PCR ran about 6 to 11 cycles. The authors tagged each cDNA molecule using a template-switch adaptor with 12 random nucleotides. CDR3-containing paired-end reads numbering at least 2.5 million came from each sample. TCRdb re-analysed the 5' RACE reads in MiXCR, keeping a single row per CDR3 protein. The data show 500,000 to 600,000 distinct CDR3 sequences, 25% to 30% seen once. The TCR sequence derives from a woman aged 70-85 years in good health. The rearrangement uses TRBV14 and TRBJ2-3, with D tentatively TRBD1 (5 bases). The sequenced sample consisted of blood. The chain's CDR3 is CASSPGYTQYF. The CDR3 coding sequence is TGTGCCAGCAGCCCAGGGTATACGCAGTATTTT.